This TCR beta chain is drawn from a study of T-cell reconstitution after alpha-beta-depleted transplantation in children. Study-wide findings and caveats: Expanded graft clones numbering several hundred reportedly gave rise to alpha-beta T cells about two months after transplant. Surviving recipient T cells and thymic progenitors accounted for the high day-60 TCRbeta diversity observed in some patients. Newly produced T cells mostly accounted for T-cell counts and diversity one year post-transplant.

Preparation of the TCRbeta library used unique molecular identifiers. TCRdb itself ran the PCR reads through MiXCR, one entry per CDR3 protein. The data contain approximately 32,000 distinct CDR3 sequences, approximately 7% of them singletons. This clonotype was counted at least ten times. No antigen is known for it. Trimming pared 0 bases from V and 6 bases from J, leaving 12 bases between. The CDR3 has 14 residues. CDR1 SGHRS and CDR2 YFSETQ come from the germline V gene. The receptor's source is a child less than two years old who had a stem cell transplant for acute myeloid leukemia, so the T cells may come from the graft donor. The starting material was peripheral blood, obtained 60 days after TCRalphabeta/CD19-depleted stem cell transplant. The chain recombines TRBV5-1 with TRBJ1-2; D unresolved. The CDR3 DNA is TGCGCCAGCAGCTTGGAGCGGGCACGCCATGGCTACACCTTC. Translated, it gives CASSLERARHGYTF. Based on the CDR3 plus reference TRBV5-1 and TRBJ1-2, the full variable domain is KAGVTQTPRYLIKTRGQQVTLSCSPISGHRSVSWYQQTPGQGLQFLFEYFSETQRNKGNFPGRFSGRQFSNSRSEMNVSTLELGDSALYLCASSLERARHGYTFGSGTRLTVV.